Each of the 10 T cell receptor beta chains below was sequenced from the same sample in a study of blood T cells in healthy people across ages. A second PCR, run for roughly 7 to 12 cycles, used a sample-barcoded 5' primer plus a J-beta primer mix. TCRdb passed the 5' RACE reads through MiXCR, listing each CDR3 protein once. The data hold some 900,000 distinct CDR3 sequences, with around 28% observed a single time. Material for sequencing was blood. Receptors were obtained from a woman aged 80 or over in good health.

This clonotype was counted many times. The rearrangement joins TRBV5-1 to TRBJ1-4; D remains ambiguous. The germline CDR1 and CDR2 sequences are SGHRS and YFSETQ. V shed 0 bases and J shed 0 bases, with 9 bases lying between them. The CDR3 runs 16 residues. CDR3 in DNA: TGCGCCAGCAGCTTGGACGGCAGATCAACTAATGAAAAACTGTTTTTT. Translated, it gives CASSLDGRSTNEKLFF. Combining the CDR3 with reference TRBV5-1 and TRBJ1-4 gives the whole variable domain KAGVTQTPRYLIKTRGQQVTLSCSPISGHRSVSWYQQTPGQGLQFLFEYFSETQRNKGNFPGRFSGRQFSNSRSEMNVSTLELGDSALYLCASSLDGRSTNEKLFFGSGTQLSVL.

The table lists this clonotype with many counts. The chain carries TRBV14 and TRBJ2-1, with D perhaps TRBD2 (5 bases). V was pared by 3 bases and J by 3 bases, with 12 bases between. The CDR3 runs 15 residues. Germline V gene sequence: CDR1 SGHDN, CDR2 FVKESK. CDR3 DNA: TGTGCCAGCAGCCACGGAGGAAGAGGCTACAATGAGCAGTTCTTC. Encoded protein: CASSHGGRGYNEQFF.

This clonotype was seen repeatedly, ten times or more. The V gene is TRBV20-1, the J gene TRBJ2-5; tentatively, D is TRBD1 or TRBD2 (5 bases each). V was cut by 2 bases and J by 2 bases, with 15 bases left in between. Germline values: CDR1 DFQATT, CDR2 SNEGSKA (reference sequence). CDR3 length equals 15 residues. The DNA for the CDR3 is TGCAGTGCTAGACGCGGGCTCAGGGCACAAGAGACCCAGTACTTC. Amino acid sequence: CSARRGLRAQETQYF.

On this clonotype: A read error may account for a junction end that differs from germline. CDR3 sequence reads: CGVSLDRGGTEAFF. CDR3 DNA: TGCGGCGTCTCCTTGGACAGGGGGGGCACTGAAGCTTTCTTT. This sequence joins TRBV29-1 and TRBJ1-1; 10 nucleotides match TRBD1. The CDR3 spans 14 residues. The V gene's germline CDR1 is SQVTM and CDR2 ANQGSEA.

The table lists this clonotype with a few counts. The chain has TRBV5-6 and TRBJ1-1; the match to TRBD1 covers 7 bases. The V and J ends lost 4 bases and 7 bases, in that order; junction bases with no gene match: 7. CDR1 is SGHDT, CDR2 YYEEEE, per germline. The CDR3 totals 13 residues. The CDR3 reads CASSPTGDGEAFF. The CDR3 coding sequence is TGTGCCAGCAGCCCTACAGGGGACGGTGAAGCTTTCTTT. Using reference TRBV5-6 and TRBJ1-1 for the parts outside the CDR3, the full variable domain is DAGVTQSPTHLIKTRGQQVTLRCSPKSGHDTVSWYQQALGQGPQFIFQYYEEEERQRGNFPDRFSGHQFPNYSSELNVNALLLGDSALYLCASSPTGDGEAFFGQGTRLTVV.

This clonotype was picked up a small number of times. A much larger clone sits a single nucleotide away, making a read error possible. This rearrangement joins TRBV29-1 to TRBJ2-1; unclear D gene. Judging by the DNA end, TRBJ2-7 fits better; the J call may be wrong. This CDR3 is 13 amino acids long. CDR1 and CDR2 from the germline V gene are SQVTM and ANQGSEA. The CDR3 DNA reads TGCAGCGAAAGGACCACAGAACACAATGAGCAGTACTTC. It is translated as CSERTTEHNEQYF.

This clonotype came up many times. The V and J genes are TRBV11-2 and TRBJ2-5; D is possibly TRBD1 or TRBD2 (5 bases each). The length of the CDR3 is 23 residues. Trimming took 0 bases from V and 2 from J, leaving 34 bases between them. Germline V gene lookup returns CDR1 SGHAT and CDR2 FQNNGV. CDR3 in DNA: TGTGCCAGCAGCTTAGAGCCTGTGGTGGGGGTAAGGGTGCAACATGGATCACAAGAGACCCAGTACTTC. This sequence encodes CASSLEPVVGVRVQHGSQETQYF. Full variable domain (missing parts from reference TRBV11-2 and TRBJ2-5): EAGVAQSPRYKIIEKRQSVAFWCNPISGHATLYWYQQILGQGPKLLIQFQNNGVVDDSQLPKDRFSAERLKGVDSTLKIQPAKLEDSAVYLCASSLEPVVGVRVQHGSQETQYFGPGTRLLVL.

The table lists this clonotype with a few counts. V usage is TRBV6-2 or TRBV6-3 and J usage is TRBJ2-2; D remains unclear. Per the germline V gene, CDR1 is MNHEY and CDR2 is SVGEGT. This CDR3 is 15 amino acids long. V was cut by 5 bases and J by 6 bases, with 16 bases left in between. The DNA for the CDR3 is TGTGCCAGCAGTAGACTGACGTACGCCGCCGGGGAGCTGTTTTTT. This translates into CASSRLTYAAGELFF.

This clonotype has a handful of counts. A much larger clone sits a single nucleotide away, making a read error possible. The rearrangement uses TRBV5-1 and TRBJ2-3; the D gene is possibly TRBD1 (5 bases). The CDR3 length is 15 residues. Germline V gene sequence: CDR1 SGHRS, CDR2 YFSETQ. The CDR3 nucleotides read TGCGCCAGCAGCTTGCAGGGTGTGGAGACAGATACGCAGTGTTTT. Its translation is CASSLQGVETDTQCF.

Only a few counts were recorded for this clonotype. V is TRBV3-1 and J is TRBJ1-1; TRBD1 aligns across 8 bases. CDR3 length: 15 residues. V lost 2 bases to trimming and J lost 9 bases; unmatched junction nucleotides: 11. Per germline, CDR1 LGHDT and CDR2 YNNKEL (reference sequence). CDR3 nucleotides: TGTGCCAGCAGCCAAATGGGGCGGACAGGGCGACAAGCTTTCTTT. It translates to CASSQMGRTGRQAFF.